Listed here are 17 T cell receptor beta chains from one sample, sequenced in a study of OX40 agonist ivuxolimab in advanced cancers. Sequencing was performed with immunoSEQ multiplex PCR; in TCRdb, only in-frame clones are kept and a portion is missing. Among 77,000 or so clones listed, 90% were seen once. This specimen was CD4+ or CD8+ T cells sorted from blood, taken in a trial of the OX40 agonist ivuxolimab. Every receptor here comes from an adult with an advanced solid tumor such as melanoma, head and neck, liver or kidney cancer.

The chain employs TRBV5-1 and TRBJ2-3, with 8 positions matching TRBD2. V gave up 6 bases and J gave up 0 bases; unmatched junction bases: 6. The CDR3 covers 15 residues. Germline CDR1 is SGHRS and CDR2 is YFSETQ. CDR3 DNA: TGCGCCAGCAAATCTAGCGGGTCTAGCACAGATACGCAGTATTTT. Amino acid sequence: CASKSSGSSTDTQYF.

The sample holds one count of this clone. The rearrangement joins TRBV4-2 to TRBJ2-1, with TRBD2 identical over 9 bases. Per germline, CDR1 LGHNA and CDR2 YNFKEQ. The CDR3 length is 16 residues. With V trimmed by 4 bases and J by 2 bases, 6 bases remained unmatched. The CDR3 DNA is TGTGCCAGCAGCCGAGACTTAGCGGGGGCCTACAATGAGCAGTTCTTC. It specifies CASSRDLAGAYNEQFF.

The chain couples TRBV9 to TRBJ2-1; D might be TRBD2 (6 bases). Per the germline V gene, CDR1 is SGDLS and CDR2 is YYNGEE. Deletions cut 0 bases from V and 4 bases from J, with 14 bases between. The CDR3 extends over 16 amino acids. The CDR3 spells CASSVEGLAMYNEQFF. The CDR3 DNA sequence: TGTGCCAGCAGCGTAGAGGGTCTAGCGATGTACAATGAGCAGTTCTTC. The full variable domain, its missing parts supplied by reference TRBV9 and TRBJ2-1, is DSGVTQTPKHLITATGQRVTLRCSPRSGDLSVYWYQQSLDQGLQFLIQYYNGEERAKGNILERFSAQQFPDLHSELNLSSLELGDSALYFCASSVEGLAMYNEQFFGPGTRLTVL.

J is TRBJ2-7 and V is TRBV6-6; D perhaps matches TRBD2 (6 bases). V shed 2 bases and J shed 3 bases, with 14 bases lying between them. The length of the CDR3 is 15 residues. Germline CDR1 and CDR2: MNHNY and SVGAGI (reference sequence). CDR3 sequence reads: CASSYGGAGNYEQYF. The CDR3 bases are TGTGCCAGCAGTTACGGTGGAGCGGGTAACTACGAGCAGTACTTC.

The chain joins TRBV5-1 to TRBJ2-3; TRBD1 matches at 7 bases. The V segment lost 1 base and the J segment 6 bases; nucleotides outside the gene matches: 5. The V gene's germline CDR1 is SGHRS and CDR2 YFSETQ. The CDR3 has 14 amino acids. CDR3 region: CASSLTGVLDTQYF. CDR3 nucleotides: TGCGCCAGCAGCTTGACAGGGGTTCTGGATACGCAGTATTTT.

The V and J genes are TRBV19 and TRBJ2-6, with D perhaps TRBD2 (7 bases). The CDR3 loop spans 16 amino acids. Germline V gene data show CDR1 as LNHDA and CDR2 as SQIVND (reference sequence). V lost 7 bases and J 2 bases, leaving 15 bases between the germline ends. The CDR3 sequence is CASTLGGAPGANVLTF. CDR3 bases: TGTGCCAGTACCTTGGGGGGGGCGCCTGGGGCCAACGTCCTGACTTTC.

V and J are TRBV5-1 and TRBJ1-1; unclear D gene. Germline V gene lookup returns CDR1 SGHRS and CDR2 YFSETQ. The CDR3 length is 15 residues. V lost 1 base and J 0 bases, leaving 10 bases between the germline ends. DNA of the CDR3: TGCGCCAGCAGCTTGATCGCCGAGATGAACACTGAAGCTTTCTTT. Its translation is CASSLIAEMNTEAFF.

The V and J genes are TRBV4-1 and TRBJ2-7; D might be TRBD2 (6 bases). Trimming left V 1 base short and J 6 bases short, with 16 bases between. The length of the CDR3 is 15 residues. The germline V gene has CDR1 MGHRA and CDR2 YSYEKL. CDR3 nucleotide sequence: TGCGCCAGCAGCCAAGGGTCCGGGGGTTCAGGCGAGCAGTACTTC. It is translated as CASSQGSGGSGEQYF.

The CDR3 nucleotides are TGTGCCAGCAGCCCGGGACAGCCCCCAGAGACCCAGTACTTC. It is translated as CASSPGQPPETQYF. The chain is built from TRBV7-8 and TRBJ2-5; 7 bases fit TRBD1. Germline CDR1 is SGHVS and CDR2 is FQNEAQ. V lost 5 bases to trimming and J lost 4 bases; unmatched junction nucleotides: 7. The CDR3 consists of 14 residues.

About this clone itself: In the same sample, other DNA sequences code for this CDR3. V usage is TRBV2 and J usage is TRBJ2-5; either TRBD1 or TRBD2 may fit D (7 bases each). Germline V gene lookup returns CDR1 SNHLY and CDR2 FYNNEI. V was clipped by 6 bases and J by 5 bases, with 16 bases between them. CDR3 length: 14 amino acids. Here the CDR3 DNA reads TGTGCCAGCAGCGGTAATCAGGGGGGGGAGACCCAGTACTTC. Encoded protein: CASSGNQGGETQYF.

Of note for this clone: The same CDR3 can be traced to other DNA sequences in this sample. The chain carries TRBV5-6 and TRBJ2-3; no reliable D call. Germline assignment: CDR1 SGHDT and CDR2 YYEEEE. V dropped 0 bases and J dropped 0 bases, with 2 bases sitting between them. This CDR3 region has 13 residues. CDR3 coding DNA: TGTGCCAGCAGCTTGGGCAGCACAGATACGCAGTATTTT. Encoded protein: CASSLGSTDTQYF.

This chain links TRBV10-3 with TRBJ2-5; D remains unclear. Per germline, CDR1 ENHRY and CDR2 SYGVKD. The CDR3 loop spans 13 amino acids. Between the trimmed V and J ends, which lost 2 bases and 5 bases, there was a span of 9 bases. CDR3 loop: CAISEGVPETQYF. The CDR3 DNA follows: TGTGCCATCAGTGAGGGGGTTCCGGAGACCCAGTACTTC.

The CDR3 DNA follows: TGTGCCAGCAGCTCGGGGGTTGCGTCTGGAAACACCATATATTTT. Protein: CASSSGVASGNTIYF. The chain combines TRBV7-8 with TRBJ1-3, with a weak D call TRBD1 (5 bases). The CDR3 has 15 residues. Trimming left V 4 bases short and J 1 base short, with 11 bases between. The germline gives CDR1 SGHVS, CDR2 FQNEAQ.

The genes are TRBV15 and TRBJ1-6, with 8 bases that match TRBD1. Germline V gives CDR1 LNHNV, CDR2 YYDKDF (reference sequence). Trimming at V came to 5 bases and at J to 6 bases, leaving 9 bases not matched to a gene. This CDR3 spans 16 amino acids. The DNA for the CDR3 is TGTGCCACCAGCCAACACAGGGGGGGTCTTAATTCACCCCTCCACTTT. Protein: CATSQHRGGLNSPLHF.

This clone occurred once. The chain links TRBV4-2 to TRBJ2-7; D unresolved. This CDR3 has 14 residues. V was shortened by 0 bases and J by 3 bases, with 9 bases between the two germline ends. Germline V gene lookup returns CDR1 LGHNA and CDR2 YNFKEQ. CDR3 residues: CASSQDVGIYEQYF. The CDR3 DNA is TGTGCCAGCAGCCAAGATGTAGGGATCTACGAGCAGTACTTC.

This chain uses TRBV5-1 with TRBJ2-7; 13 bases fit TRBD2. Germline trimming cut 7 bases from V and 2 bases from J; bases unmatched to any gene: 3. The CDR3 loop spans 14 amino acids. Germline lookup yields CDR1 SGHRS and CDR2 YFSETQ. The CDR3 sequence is CASLTSGGTYEQYF. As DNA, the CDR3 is TGCGCCAGCCTGACTAGCGGGGGGACCTACGAGCAGTACTTC.

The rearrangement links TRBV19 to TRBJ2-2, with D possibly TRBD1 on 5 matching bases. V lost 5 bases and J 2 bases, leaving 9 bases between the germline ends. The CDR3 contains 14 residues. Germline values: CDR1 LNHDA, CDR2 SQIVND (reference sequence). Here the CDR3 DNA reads TGTGCCAGTAGTGACCAGGGTAACACCGGGGAGCTGTTTTTT. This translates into CASSDQGNTGELFF.